This T cell receptor (beta chain) is drawn from a study of T cells after yellow fever vaccination. Study findings and constraints: Boosting was followed by the reappearance of most primary-vaccination clones (roughly 96% CD4, more than 70% CD8).

A single record per CDR3 protein comes from TCRdb applying MiXCR to the 5' RACE reads. The sample records approximately 330,000 distinct CDR3 sequences, over 3.5% being singletons. This clonotype was counted a few times. Its antigen is as yet unknown. This CDR3 is built from 15 residues. Germline V gives CDR1 LNHNV, CDR2 YYDKDF (reference sequence). Trimming took off 5 bases at V and 2 bases at J, with 14 bases between the two ends. This TCR was sampled from a man aged 18 to 30 who received the YFV17D yellow fever vaccine. This specimen consisted of PBMCs, obtained 5 days after the yellow fever booster vaccination. V usage is TRBV15 and J usage is TRBJ2-3; weak D call: TRBD2 (6 bases). In nucleotides, the CDR3 is TGTGCCACCAGCCACCAGACTAGTATCACAGATACGCAGTATTTT. This gives the protein CATSHQTSITDTQYF.